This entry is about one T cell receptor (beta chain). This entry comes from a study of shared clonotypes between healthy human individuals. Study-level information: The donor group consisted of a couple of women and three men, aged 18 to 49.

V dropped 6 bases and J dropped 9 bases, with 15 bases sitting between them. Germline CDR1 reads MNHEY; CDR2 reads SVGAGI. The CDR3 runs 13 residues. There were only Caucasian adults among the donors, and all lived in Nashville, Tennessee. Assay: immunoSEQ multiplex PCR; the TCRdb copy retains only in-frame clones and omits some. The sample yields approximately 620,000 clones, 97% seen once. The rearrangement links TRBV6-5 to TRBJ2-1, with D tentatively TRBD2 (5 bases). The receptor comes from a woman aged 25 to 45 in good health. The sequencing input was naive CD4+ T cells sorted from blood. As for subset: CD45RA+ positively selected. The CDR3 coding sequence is TGTGCCAGCAGCCGCCAGCGGCCCTTTGAGCAGTTCTTC. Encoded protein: CASSRQRPFEQFF.